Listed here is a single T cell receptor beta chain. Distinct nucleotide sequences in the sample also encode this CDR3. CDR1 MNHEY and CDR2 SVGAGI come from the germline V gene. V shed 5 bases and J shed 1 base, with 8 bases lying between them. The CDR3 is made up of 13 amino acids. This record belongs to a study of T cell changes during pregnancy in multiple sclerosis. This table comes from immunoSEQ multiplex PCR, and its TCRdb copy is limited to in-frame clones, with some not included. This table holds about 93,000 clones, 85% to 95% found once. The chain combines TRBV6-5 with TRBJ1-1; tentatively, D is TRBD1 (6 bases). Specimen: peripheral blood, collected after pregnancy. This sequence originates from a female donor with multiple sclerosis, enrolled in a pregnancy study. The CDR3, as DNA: TGTGCCAGCAGTAAACAGGGGAACACTGAAGCTTTCTTT. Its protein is CASSKQGNTEAFF.